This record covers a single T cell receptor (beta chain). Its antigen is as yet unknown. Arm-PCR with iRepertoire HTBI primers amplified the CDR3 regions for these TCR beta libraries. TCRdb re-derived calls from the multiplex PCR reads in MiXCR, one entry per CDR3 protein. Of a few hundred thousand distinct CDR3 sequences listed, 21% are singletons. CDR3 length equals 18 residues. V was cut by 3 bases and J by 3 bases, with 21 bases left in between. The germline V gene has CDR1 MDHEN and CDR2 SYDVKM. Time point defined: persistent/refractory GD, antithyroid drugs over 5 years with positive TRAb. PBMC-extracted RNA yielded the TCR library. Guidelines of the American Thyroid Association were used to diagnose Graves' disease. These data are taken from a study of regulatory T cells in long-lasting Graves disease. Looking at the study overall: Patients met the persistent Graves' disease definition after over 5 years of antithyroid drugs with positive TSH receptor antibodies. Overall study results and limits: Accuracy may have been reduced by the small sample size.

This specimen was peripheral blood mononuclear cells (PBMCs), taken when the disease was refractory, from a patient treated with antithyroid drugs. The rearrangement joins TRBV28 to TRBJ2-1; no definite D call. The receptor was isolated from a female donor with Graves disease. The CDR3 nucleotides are TGTGCCAGCAGTTTGTCAACGACCCGTACGGTGCTCTACAATGAGCAGTTCTTC. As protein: CASSLSTTRTVLYNEQFF.